This record concerns one T cell receptor beta chain sequence. Its antigen is as yet unknown. These data originate in a study of T cell responses to AZD1222 COVID-19 vaccine. Looking at the study overall: Samples with a second dose at about 4 or about 12 weeks were pooled together. The study, taken as a whole, reports: Spike-specific TCRs gained breadth and depth after people received two AZD1222 doses. Samples come after the peak T cell response, not at day 14.

CDR1 and CDR2 (germline): SGHTA, FQGTGA. V lost 1 base, J lost 6 bases, and 5 bases stayed unmatched. The CDR3 runs 15 residues. Clones were read by immunoSEQ multiplex PCR, and TCRdb kept only the in-frame ones, dropping some. The repertoire holds about 85,000 clones, with approximately 86% as singletons. The chain recombines TRBV7-3 with TRBJ2-7, with 11 positions matching TRBD1. This receptor was obtained from an adult in good health. Sample: peripheral blood, taken on day 0 of AZD1222 vaccination. CDR3 sequence (DNA): TGTGCCAGCAGCTTAAGCGGACAGGGGGCGTCCGAGCAGTACTTC. This gives the protein CASSLSGQGASEQYF.